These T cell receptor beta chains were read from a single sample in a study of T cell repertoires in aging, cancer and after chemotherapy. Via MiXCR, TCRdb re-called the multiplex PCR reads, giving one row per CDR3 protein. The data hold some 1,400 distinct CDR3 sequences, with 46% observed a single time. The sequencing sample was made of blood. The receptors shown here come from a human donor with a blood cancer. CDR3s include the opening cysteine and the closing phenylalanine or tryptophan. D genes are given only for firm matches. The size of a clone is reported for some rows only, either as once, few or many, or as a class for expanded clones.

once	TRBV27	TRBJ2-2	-	TGTGCCAGCAGTTCCCACCGGGACGGAATCAACACCGGGGAGCTGTTTTTT	CASSSHRDGINTGELFF
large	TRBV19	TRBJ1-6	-	TGTGCCAGTAGCCAGACAGGAAGGGATTCACCCCTCCACTTT	CASSQTGRDSPLHF
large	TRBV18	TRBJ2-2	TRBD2	TGTGCCAGCTCACCGGACAGGACCGGGACTAGCGGGAGTGCGTCCGGGGAGCTGTTTTTT	CASSPDRTGTSGSASGELFF
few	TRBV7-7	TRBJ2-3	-	TGTGCTAGCAGCCTGCCCCTAGAATGGCGGAACACAGATACGCAGTATTTT	CASSLPLEWRNTDTQYF
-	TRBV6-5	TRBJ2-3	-	TGTGCCAGCAGTTACTCGGGCGGGCGTAGCACAGATACGCAGTATTTT	CASSYSGGRSTDTQYF
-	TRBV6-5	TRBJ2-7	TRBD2	TGTGCCAGCAGTTACTCGAGCGGGAGCTCCTCCTACGAGCAGTACTTC	CASSYSSGSSSYEQYF
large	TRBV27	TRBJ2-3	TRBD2	TGTGCCACCGAAGGCGCAGCTAGCGGAAACACAGATACGCAGTATTTT	CATEGAASGNTDTQYF
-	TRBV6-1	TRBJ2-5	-	TGTGCCAGCAGCGGGGGGGACAGACTTCAAGAGACCCAGTACTTC	CASSGGDRLQETQYF
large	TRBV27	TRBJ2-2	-	TGTGCCAGCAGTTTAAAAGGGACGCCCTCCAATCCCGGGGAGCTGTTTTTT	CASSLKGTPSNPGELFF
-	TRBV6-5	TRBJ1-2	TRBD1	TGTGCCAGCCGACCATCGGGGACAGACTATGGCTACACCTTC	CASRPSGTDYGYTF
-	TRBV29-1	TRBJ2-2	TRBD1	TGCAGCGGGCAGGGACAGGCGAACACCGGGGAGCTGTTTTTT	CSGQGQANTGELFF
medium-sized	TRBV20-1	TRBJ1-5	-	TGCAGTGCTAGACTACCGGGGACGGGTGGGGATCAGCCCCAGCATTTT	CSARLPGTGGDQPQHF
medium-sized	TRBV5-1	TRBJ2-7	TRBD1	TGCGCCAGCAGCTTCTGGACAGGGGGGAGCTCCTACGAGCAGTACTTC	CASSFWTGGSSYEQYF